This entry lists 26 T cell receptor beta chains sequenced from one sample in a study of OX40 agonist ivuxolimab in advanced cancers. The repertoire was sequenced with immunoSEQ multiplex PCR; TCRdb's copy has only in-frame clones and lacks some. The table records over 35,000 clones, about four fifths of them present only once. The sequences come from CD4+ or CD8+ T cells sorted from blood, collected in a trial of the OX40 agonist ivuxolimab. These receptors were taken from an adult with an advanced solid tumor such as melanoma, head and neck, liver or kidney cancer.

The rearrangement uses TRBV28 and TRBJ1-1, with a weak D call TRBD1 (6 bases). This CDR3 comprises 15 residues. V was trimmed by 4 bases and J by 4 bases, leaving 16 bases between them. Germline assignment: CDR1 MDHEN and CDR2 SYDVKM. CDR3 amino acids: CASSSAGGAVTEAFF. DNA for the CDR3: TGTGCCAGCAGTTCCGCGGGGGGGGCTGTCACTGAAGCTTTCTTT.

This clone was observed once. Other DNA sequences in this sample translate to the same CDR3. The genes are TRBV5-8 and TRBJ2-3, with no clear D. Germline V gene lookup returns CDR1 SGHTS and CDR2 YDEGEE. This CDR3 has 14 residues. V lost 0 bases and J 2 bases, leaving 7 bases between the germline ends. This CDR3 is CASSLEGSTDTQYF. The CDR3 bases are TGTGCCAGCAGCTTGGAAGGTTCCACAGATACGCAGTATTTT.

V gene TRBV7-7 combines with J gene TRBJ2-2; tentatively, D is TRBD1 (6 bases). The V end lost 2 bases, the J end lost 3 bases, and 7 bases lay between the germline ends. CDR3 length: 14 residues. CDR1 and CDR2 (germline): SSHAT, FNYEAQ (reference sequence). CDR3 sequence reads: CASSLHRDTGELFF. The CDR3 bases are TGTGCCAGCAGCTTACACAGGGACACCGGGGAGCTGTTTTTT. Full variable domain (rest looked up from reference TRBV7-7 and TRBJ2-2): GAGVSQSPRYKVTKRGQDVTLRCDPISSHATLYWYQQALGQGPEFLTYFNYEAQPDKSGLPSDRFSAERPEGSISTLTIQRTEQRDSAMYRCASSLHRDTGELFFGEGSRLTVL.

CDR3 bases: TGTGCCAGCAGAATGGGGACAGGGGATCTCAAAAACATTCAGTACTTC. Translated, it gives CASRMGTGDLKNIQYF. The chain is built from TRBV27 and TRBJ2-4, with 10 bases lining up with TRBD1. The CDR3 totals 16 residues. Germline V gene sequence: CDR1 MNHEY, CDR2 SMNVEV (reference sequence). After removal of 6 bases from V and 3 bases from J, the junction contained 8 bases not matched to a gene.

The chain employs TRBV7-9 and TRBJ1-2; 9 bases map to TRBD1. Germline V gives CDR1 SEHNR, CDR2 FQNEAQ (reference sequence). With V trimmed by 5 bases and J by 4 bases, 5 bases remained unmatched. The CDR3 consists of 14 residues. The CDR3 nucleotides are TGTGCCAGCAGCGGCACAGGGGGCGGCTATGGCTACACCTTC. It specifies CASSGTGGGYGYTF.

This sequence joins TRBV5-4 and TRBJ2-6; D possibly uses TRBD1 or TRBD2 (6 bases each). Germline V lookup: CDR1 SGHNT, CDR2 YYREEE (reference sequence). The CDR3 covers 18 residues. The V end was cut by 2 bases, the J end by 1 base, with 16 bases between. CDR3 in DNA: TGTGCCAGCAGCTTTTACGTAGGGGGGTTATCTGGGGCCAACGTCCTGACTTTC. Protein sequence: CASSFYVGGLSGANVLTF.

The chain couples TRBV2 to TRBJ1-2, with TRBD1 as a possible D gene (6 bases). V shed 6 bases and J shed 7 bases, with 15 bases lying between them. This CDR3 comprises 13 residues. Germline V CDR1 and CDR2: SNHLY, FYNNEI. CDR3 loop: CASSPTGYGGYTF. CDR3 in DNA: TGTGCCAGCAGCCCTACAGGGTACGGTGGCTACACCTTC.

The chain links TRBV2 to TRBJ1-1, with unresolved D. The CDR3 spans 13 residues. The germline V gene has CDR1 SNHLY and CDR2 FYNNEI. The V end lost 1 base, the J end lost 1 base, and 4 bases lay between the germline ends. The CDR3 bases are TGTGCCAGCAGTGAAGGCAGGAACACTGAAGCTTTCTTT. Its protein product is CASSEGRNTEAFF.

The CDR3 reads CASSLTGTAFYEQYF. The CDR3 coding sequence is TGTGCCAGCAGTTTAACCGGGACAGCCTTCTACGAGCAGTACTTC. This sequence joins TRBV27 and TRBJ2-7, with TRBD1 matching 7 bases. This CDR3 is built from 15 residues. The ends lost 2 bases at V and 3 bases at J; junction bases unmatched: 7. Germline CDR1 MNHEY, CDR2 SMNVEV (reference sequence).

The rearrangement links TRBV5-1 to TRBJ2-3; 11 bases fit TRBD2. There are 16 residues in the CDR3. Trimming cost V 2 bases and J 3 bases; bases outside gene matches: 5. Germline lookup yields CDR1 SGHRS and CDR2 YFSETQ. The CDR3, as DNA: TGCGCCAGCAGCTTTTCGGGACTAGCGGTGACAGATACGCAGTATTTT. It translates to CASSFSGLAVTDTQYF.

The CDR3 bases are TGTGCCAGCAGCTTCGGGACAGGACACTACAATGAGCAGTTCTTC. Translating gives CASSFGTGHYNEQFF. V usage is TRBV13 and J usage is TRBJ2-1; 8 positions agree with TRBD1. Germline loops: CDR1 PRHDT, CDR2 FYEKMQ (reference sequence). The CDR3 is 15 residues long. Trimming took 3 bases from V and 3 from J; bases not matched to a gene: 4.

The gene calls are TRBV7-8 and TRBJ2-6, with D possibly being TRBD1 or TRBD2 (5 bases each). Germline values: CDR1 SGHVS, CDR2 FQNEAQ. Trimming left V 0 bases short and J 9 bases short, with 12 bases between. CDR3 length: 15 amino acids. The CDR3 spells CASSLAGDRGNVLTF. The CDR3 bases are TGTGCCAGCAGCTTAGCGGGGGATCGCGGCAACGTCCTGACTTTC.

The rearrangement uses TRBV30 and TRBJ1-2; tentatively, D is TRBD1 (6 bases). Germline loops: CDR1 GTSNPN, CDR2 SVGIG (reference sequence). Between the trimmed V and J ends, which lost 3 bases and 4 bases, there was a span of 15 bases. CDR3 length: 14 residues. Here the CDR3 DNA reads TGTGCCTGGAGCGACACCGGGACATTCTATGGCTACACCTTC. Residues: CAWSDTGTFYGYTF. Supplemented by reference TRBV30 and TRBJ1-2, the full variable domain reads SQTIHQWPATLVQPVGSPLSLECTVEGTSNPNLYWYRQAAGRGLQLLFYSVGIGQISSEVPQNLSASRPQDRQFILSSKKLLLSDSGFYLCAWSDTGTFYGYTFGSGTRLTVV.

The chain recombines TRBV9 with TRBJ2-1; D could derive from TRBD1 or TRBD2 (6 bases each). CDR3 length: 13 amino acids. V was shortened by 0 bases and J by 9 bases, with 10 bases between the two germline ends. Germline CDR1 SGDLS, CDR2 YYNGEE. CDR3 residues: CASSVVGGGEQFF. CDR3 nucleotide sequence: TGTGCCAGCAGCGTAGTCGGGGGCGGTGAGCAGTTCTTC.

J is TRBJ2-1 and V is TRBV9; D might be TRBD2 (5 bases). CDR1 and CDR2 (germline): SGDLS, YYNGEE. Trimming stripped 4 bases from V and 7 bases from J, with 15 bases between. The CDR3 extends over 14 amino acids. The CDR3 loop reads CASSSTLAPNEQFF. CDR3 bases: TGTGCCAGCAGCTCGACCCTAGCTCCTAATGAGCAGTTCTTC.

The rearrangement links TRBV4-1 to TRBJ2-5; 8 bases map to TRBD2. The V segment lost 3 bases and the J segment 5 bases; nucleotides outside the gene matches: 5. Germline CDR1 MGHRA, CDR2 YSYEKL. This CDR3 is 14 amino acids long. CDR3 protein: CASSQSGSLETQYF. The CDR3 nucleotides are TGCGCCAGCAGCCAGAGCGGGAGTCTTGAGACCCAGTACTTC.

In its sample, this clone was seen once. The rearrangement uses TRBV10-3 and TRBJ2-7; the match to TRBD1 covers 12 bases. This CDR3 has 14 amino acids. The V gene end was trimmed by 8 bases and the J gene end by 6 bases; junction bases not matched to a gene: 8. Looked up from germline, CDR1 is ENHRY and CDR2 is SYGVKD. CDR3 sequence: CAIGTGTGGLEQYF. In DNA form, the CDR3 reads TGTGCCATCGGAACCGGGACAGGGGGCCTCGAGCAGTACTTC.

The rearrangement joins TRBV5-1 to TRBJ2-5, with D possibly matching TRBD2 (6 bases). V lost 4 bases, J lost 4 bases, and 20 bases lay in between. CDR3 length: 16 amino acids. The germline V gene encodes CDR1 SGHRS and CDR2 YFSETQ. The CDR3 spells CASSRDGVAGRETQYF. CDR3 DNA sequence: TGCGCCAGCAGCAGAGACGGGGTGGCGGGGAGAGAGACCCAGTACTTC.

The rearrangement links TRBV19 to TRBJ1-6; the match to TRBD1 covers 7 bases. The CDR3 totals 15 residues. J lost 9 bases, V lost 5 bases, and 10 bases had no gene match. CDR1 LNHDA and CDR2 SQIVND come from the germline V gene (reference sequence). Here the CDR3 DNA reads TGTGCCAGTAGTGTTAACCGGGACAGTACTTCACCCCTCCACTTT. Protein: CASSVNRDSTSPLHF.

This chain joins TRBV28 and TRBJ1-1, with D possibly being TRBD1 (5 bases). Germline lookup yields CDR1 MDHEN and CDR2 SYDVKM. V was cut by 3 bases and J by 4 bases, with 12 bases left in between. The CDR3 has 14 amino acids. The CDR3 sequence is CASSFGGGITEAFF. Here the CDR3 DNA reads TGTGCCAGCAGTTTCGGGGGTGGAATCACTGAAGCTTTCTTT.

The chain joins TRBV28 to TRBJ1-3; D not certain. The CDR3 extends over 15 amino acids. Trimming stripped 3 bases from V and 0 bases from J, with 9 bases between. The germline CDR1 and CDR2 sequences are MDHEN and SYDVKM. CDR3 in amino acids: CASSFVGLSGNTIYF. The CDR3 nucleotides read TGTGCCAGCAGTTTCGTTGGACTCTCTGGAAACACCATATATTTT.

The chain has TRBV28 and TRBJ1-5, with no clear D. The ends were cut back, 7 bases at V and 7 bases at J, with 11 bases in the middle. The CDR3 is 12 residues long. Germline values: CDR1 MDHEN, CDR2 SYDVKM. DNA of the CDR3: TGTGCCAGCACCAACCCAAGCCAGCCCCAGCATTTT. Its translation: CASTNPSQPQHF.

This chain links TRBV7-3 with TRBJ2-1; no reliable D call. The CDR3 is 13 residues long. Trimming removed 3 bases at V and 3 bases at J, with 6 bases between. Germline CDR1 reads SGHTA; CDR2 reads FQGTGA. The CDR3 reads CASSLDHYNEQFF. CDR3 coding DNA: TGTGCCAGCAGCTTGGACCACTACAATGAGCAGTTCTTC.

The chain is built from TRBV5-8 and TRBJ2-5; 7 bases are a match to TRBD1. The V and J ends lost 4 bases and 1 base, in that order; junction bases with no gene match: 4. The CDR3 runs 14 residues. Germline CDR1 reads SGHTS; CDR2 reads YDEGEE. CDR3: CASSPGQPQETQYF. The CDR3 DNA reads TGTGCCAGCAGCCCGGGACAGCCCCAAGAGACCCAGTACTTC.

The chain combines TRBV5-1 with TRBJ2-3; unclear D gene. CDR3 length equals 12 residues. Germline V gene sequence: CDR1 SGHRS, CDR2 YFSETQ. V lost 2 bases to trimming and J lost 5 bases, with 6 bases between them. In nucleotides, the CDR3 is TGCGCCAGCAGCTTAGGTTTAGATACGCAGTATTTT. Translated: CASSLGLDTQYF.

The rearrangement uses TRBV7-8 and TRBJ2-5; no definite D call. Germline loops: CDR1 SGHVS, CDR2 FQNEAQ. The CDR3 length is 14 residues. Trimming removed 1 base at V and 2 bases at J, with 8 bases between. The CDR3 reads CASSLVGTQETQYF. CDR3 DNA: TGTGCCAGCAGCTTAGTAGGCACTCAAGAGACCCAGTACTTC.